This TCR beta chain comes out of a study of cytomegalovirus exposure and HLA in healthy donors. In the PCR, 60 Vbeta and 13 Jbeta primers were used. Method: immunoSEQ multiplex PCR; TCRdb's copy keeps in-frame clones and lacks some. The table has 200,000 to 250,000 clones, about 80% seen once. CDR3 length: 14 amino acids. V dropped 5 bases and J dropped 1; count of bases not matched to a gene: 4. In germline, CDR1 is SEHNR, CDR2 FQNEAQ (reference sequence). In regard to this clone: Its specificity is unknown.

Findings of the study overall: Per a prior analysis, the majority of TCR beta V segments were productive roughly 87% or roughly 30% of the time. Further analysis was carried out later, and it showed several of the most significant clusters appearing linked to common viral pathogens. The only immune exposure information that was available was CMV serostatus. A later analysis showed that HLA-associated TCR beta chains had undergone more clonal expansion than equally common others.

Sequencing input: PBMCs. The chain uses TRBV7-9 and TRBJ1-2, with TRBD1 matching 7 bases. This receptor was taken from a woman aged 55-69 years in good health and CMV-seropositive. In DNA form, the CDR3 reads TGTGCCAGCAGCAACAGGGGTGTTAACTATGGCTACACCTTC. It translates to CASSNRGVNYGYTF.